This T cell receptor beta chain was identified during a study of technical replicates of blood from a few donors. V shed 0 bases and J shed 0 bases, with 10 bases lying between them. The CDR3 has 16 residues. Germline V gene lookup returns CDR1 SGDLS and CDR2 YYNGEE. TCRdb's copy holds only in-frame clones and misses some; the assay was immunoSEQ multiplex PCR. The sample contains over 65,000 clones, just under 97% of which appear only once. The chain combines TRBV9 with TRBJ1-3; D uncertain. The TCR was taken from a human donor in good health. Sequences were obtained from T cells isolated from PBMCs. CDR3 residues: CASSVGDLNSGNTIYF. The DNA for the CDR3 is TGTGCCAGCAGCGTAGGTGATCTAAACTCTGGAAACACCATATATTTT.